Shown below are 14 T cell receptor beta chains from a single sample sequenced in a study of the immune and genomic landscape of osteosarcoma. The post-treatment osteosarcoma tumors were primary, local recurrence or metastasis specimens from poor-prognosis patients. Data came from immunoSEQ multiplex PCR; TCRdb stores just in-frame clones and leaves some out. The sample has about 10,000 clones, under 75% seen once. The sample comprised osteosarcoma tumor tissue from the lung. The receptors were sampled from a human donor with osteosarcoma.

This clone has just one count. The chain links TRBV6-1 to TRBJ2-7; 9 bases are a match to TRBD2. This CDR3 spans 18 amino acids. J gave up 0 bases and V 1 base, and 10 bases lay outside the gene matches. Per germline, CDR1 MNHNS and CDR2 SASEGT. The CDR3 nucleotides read TGTGCCAGCAGTGAAGGGGCTAGCGGGGTTTCCTTCTCCTACGAGCAGTACTTC. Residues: CASSEGASGVSFSYEQYF.

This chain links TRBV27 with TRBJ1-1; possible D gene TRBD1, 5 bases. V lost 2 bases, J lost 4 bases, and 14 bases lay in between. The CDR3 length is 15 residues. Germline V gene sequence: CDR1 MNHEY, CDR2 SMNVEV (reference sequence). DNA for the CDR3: TGTGCCAGCAGTTTAGGGGGTCGGGGGGGCACTGAAGCTTTCTTT. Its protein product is CASSLGGRGGTEAFF.

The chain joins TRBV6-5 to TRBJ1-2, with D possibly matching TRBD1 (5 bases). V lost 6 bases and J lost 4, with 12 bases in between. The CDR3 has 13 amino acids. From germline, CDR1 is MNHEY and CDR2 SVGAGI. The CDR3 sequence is CASSPGVGYGYTF. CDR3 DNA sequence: TGTGCCAGCAGCCCGGGGGTGGGCTATGGCTACACCTTC.

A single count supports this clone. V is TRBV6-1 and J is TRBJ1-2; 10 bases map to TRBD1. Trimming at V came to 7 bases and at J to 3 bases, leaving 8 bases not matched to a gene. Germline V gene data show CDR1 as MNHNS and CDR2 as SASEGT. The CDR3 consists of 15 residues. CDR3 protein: CASIWTGGPYYGYTF. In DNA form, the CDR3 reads TGTGCCAGCATCTGGACAGGGGGGCCGTACTATGGCTACACCTTC.

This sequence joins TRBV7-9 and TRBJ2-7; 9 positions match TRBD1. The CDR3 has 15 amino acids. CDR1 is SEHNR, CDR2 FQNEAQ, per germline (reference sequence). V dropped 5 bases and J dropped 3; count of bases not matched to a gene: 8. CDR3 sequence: CASSPNPGQGYEQYF. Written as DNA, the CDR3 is TGTGCCAGCAGCCCTAATCCGGGACAGGGCTACGAGCAGTACTTC.

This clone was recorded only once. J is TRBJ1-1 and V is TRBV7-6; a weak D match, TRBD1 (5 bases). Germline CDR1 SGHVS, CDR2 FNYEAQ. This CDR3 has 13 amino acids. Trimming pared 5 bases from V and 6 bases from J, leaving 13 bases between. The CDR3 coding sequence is TGTGCCAGCAGCCTTCGGACATCCTCTGAAGCTTTCTTT. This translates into CASSLRTSSEAFF. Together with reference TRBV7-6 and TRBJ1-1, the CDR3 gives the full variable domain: GAGVSQSPRYKVTKRGQDVALRCDPISGHVSLYWYRQALGQGPEFLTYFNYEAQQDKSGLPNDRFSAERPEGSISTLTIQRTEQRDSAMYRCASSLRTSSEAFFGQGTRLTVV.

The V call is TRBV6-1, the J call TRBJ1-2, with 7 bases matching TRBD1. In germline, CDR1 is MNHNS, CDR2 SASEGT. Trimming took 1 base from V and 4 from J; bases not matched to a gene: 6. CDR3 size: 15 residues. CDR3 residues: CASSEGWDSVYGYTF. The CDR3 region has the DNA TGTGCCAGCAGTGAAGGATGGGACAGTGTCTATGGCTACACCTTC.

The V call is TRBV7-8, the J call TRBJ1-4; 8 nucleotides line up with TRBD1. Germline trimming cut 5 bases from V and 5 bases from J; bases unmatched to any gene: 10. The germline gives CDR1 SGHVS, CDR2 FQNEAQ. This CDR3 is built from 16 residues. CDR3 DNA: TGTGCCAGCAGCGTACGGCCGGGACAGGCGAATGAAAAACTGTTTTTT. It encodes CASSVRPGQANEKLFF. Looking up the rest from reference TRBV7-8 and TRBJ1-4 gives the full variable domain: GAGVSQSPRYKVAKRGQDVALRCDPISGHVSLFWYQQALGQGPEFLTYFQNEAQLDKSGLPSDRFFAERPEGSVSTLKIQRTQQEDSAVYLCASSVRPGQANEKLFFGSGTQLSVL.

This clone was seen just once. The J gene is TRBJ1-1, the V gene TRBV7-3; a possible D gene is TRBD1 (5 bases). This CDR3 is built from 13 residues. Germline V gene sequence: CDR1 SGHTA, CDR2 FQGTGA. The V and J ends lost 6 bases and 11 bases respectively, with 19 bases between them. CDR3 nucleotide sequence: TGTGCCAGCAGGGGGACGCACCTTCCCGGCGCTTTCTTT. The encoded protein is CASRGTHLPGAFF.

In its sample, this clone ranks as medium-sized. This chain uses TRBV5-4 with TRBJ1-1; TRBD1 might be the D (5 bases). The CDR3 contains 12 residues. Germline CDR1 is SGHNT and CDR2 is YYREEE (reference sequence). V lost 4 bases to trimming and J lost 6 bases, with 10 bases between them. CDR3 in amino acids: CASSLDSAEAFF. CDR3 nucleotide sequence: TGTGCCAGCAGCCTAGACAGCGCTGAAGCTTTCTTT.

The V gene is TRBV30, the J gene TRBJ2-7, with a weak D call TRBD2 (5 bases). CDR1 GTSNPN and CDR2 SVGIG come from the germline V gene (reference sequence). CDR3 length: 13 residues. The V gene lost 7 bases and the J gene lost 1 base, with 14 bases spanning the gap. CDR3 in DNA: TGTGCCTTTGAGGGCTATCCATCCTACGAGCAGTACTTC. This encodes CAFEGYPSYEQYF.

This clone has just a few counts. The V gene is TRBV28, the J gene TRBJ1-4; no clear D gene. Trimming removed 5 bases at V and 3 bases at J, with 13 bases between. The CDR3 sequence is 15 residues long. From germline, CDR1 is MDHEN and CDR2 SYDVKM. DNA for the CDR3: TGTGCCAGCAGTGCATACAGTGCCTCTAATGAAAAACTGTTTTTT. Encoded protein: CASSAYSASNEKLFF.

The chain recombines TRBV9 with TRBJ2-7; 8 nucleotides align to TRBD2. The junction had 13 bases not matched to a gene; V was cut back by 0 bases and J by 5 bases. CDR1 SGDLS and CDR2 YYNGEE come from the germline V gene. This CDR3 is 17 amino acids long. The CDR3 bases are TGTGCCAGCAGCGTAGCCCCCTCGCCGGGGGGGCGGAACGAGCAGTACTTC. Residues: CASSVAPSPGGRNEQYF.

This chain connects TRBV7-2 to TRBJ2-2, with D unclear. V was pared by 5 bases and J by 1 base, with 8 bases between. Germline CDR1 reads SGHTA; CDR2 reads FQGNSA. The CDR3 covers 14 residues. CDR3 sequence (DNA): TGTGCCAGCAGCCCGGCTCTGAACACCGGGGAGCTGTTTTTT. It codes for CASSPALNTGELFF.